What follows are 20 T cell receptor beta chains derived from one specimen sequenced in a study of T cell responses to AZD1222 COVID-19 vaccine. Data came from immunoSEQ multiplex PCR; TCRdb stores just in-frame clones and leaves some out. Of roughly 180,000 clones listed, 80% to 90% are singletons. Sample: peripheral blood, taken on day 0 of AZD1222 vaccination. The receptors were sampled from an adult in good health.

This chain joins TRBV6-5 and TRBJ2-7; the match to TRBD2 covers 7 bases. J was trimmed by 2 bases and V by 5 bases; bases with no gene match: 9. Per the germline V gene, CDR1 is MNHEY and CDR2 is SVGAGI. There are 15 residues in the CDR3. The CDR3 loop reads CASSRLGGTPYEQYV. Here the CDR3 DNA reads TGTGCCAGCAGTCGTCTGGGGGGGACCCCCTACGAGCAGTACGTC.

V is TRBV5-4 and J is TRBJ2-2; D gene unclear. CDR1 and CDR2 (germline): SGHNT, YYREEE (reference sequence). The CDR3 extends over 14 amino acids. Trimming removed 0 bases from V and 3 bases from J, with 6 bases in between. The chain's CDR3 is CASSLGQYTGELFF. In DNA, the CDR3 is TGTGCCAGCAGCTTGGGGCAGTACACCGGGGAGCTGTTTTTT.

This sequence joins TRBV5-4 and TRBJ1-1; possibly TRBD1 for D (5 bases). With 1 base removed from V and 4 bases from J, the gap between germline ends came to 11 bases. CDR3 length equals 14 residues. Looked up from germline, CDR1 is SGHNT and CDR2 is YYREEE (reference sequence). In DNA, the CDR3 is TGTGCCAGCAGCTTGTTCGGGGGTTTCACTGAAGCTTTCTTT. This codes for CASSLFGGFTEAFF.

The chain recombines TRBV5-1 with TRBJ2-3, with TRBD1 matching over 7 bases. CDR1 SGHRS and CDR2 YFSETQ come from the germline V gene. The CDR3 is 14 residues long. Trimming removed 6 bases from V and 6 bases from J; junction bases left unmatched: 10. The CDR3: CASNPGQSQDTQYF. The CDR3, as DNA: TGCGCCAGCAACCCGGGACAGTCTCAGGATACGCAGTATTTT. The complete variable domain, with remaining parts taken from reference TRBV5-1 and TRBJ2-3, reads KAGVTQTPRYLIKTRGQQVTLSCSPISGHRSVSWYQQTPGQGLQFLFEYFSETQRNKGNFPGRFSGRQFSNSRSEMNVSTLELGDSALYLCASNPGQSQDTQYFGPGTRLTVL.

The CDR3 DNA reads TGCGCCAGCAGCTCATTACCTAGTGGGGGGGCCAGGGAGACCCAGTACTTC. Its translation is CASSSLPSGGARETQYF. The chain carries TRBV5-1 and TRBJ2-5, with D possibly TRBD2 on 7 matching bases. The V gene lost 3 bases and the J gene lost 5 bases, with 23 bases spanning the gap. Germline V lookup: CDR1 SGHRS, CDR2 YFSETQ. The CDR3 totals 17 residues.

There are a few counts of this clone. The J gene is TRBJ1-1, the V gene TRBV6-2 or TRBV6-3, with no clear D. CDR1 and CDR2 (germline): MNHEY, SVGEGT. CDR3 size: 16 residues. V lost 0 bases, J lost 5 bases, and 16 bases lay in between. The DNA of the CDR3 is TGTGCCAGCAGTTACTCTCCTTTTAGAATTCGGACTGAAGCTTTCTTT. Encoded protein: CASSYSPFRIRTEAFF.

The gene calls are TRBV7-3 and TRBJ2-1; a possible D gene is TRBD2 (6 bases). The CDR3 is 18 residues long. Germline CDR1 is SGHTA and CDR2 is FQGTGA. Deletions cut 1 base from V and 3 bases from J, with 19 bases between. The CDR3 DNA is TGTGCCAGCAGCTTAATAGGGCGGGGTCCGAAAATCTACAATGAGCAGTTCTTC. Protein sequence: CASSLIGRGPKIYNEQFF.

The genes are TRBV18 and TRBJ2-5; TRBD2 matches at 12 bases. Trimming removed 2 bases from V and 9 bases from J; junction bases left unmatched: 19. The CDR3 contains 19 residues. Per germline, CDR1 KGHSH and CDR2 LQKENI. CDR3 sequence: CASSPKSRQTSGGRGPQYF. CDR3 sequence (DNA): TGTGCCAGCTCACCAAAATCGAGGCAGACTAGCGGGGGCCGCGGGCCCCAGTACTTC.

This chain joins TRBV21-1 and TRBJ1-2; TRBD1 is taken as the D call from the table, unchecked against the DNA. TRBV21-1 is a known pseudogene. CDR3 size: 12 residues. The CDR3 loop is CANNGTGDGYTF. CDR3 DNA sequence: TGTGCCAACAACGGGACAGGGGATGGCTACACCTTC.

The chain couples TRBV13 to TRBJ2-2; D gene uncertain. Germline V gives CDR1 PRHDT, CDR2 FYEKMQ (reference sequence). The CDR3 length is 11 residues. With 5 bases removed from V and 5 bases from J, the gap between germline ends came to 3 bases. The CDR3: CASSGTGELFF. CDR3 in DNA: TGTGCCAGCAGCGGAACCGGGGAGCTGTTTTTT.

A few counts support this clone. This chain connects TRBV28 to TRBJ1-1; D remains ambiguous. Germline V gives CDR1 MDHEN, CDR2 SYDVKM. Trimming took off 3 bases at V and 0 bases at J, with 2 bases between the two ends. The CDR3 contains 12 residues. DNA for the CDR3: TGTGCCAGCAGTTTCATGAACACTGAAGCTTTCTTT. This codes for CASSFMNTEAFF.

This chain links TRBV7-2 with TRBJ2-7, with TRBD1 identical over 9 bases. CDR1 is SGHTA, CDR2 FQGNSA, per germline. J gave up 5 bases and V 4 bases, and 6 bases lay outside the gene matches. This CDR3 is built from 14 residues. CDR3: CASSWTGVGNEQYF. CDR3 sequence (DNA): TGTGCCAGCAGCTGGACAGGGGTCGGGAACGAGCAGTACTTC. The variable domain in full, with the rest retrieved from reference TRBV7-2 and TRBJ2-7, is GAGVSQSPSNKVTEKGKDVELRCDPISGHTALYWYRQSLGQGLEFLIYFQGNSAPDKSGLPSDRFSAERTGGSVSTLTIQRTQQEDSAVYLCASSWTGVGNEQYFGPGTRLTVT.

CDR3 in amino acids: CASSYDGGTGSTPLHF. The CDR3 bases are TGTGCCAGCAGTTACGACGGGGGGACAGGGAGTACACCCCTCCACTTT. The V call is TRBV6-5, the J call TRBJ1-6, with TRBD1 matching 9 bases. Trimming removed 2 bases from V and 11 bases from J; junction bases left unmatched: 10. The CDR3 covers 16 residues. The germline gives CDR1 MNHEY, CDR2 SVGAGI.

V usage is TRBV11-2 and J usage is TRBJ1-1; D is uncertain. Deletions cut 0 bases from V and 13 bases from J, with 12 bases between. The CDR3 totals 12 residues. From germline, CDR1 is SGHAT and CDR2 FQNNGV. In DNA, the CDR3 is TGTGCCAGCAGCTTAGATATCGGGCCGGTTTTCTTT. This encodes CASSLDIGPVFF.

As concerns this clone: Relative to the germline gene, one junction end is altered; a read error may explain this. V and J are TRBV4-1 and TRBJ2-1; TRBD2 matches at 10 bases. Germline V CDR1 and CDR2: MGHRA, YSYEKL. This CDR3 is built from 17 residues. DNA for the CDR3: TGCGCCAGCAGCCAAGGTGGGAGCGGGGGGGTTTACAGTGAGCAGTTCTTC. Translating gives CASSQGGSGGVYSEQFF.

CDR3 DNA: TGTGCCAGTAGCGCCGGGTTTAAAGAGACCCAGTACTTC. The encoded protein is CASSAGFKETQYF. The chain is built from TRBV19 and TRBJ2-5; D is ambiguous. Trimming left V 6 bases short and J 3 bases short, with 11 bases between. CDR1 is LNHDA, CDR2 SQIVND, per germline (reference sequence). This CDR3 spans 13 amino acids.

The chain links TRBV9 to TRBJ1-6; no clear D. CDR1 is SGDLS, CDR2 YYNGEE, per germline. This CDR3 is built from 14 residues. Trimming removed 0 bases at V and 8 bases at J, with 9 bases between. Here the CDR3 DNA reads TGTGCCAGCAGCGTAGGTTGGGTAGATTCACCCCTCCACTTT. Translating gives CASSVGWVDSPLHF.

The chain employs TRBV19 and TRBJ2-7; D could derive from TRBD1 or TRBD2 (5 bases each). CDR3 size: 13 residues. Trimming pared 8 bases from V and 3 bases from J, leaving 14 bases between. Germline values: CDR1 LNHDA, CDR2 SQIVND (reference sequence). CDR3 nucleotides: TGTGCCAGTGGAAGGGGAGAGGGCTACGAGCAGTACGTC. Encoded protein: CASGRGEGYEQYV.

This clone was recorded once. The chain couples TRBV3-1 (or the pseudogene TRBV3-2) to TRBJ1-6; weak D call: TRBD1 (5 bases). The V end was cut by 4 bases, the J end by 9 bases, with 13 bases between. This CDR3 has 14 residues. Per the germline V gene, CDR1 is LGHDT and CDR2 is YNNKEL (reference sequence). In nucleotides, the CDR3 is TGTGCCAGCAGCCCCGGACAAGGGTTTTCACCCCTCCACTTT. This gives the protein CASSPGQGFSPLHF.

The gene calls are TRBV6-5 and TRBJ1-3, with D tentatively TRBD1 (5 bases). Germline values: CDR1 MNHEY, CDR2 SVGAGI. CDR3 length equals 14 residues. V lost 7 bases and J 4 bases, leaving 14 bases between the germline ends. The CDR3 DNA reads as TGTGCCAGCAAACAATCGTGGGGGGGAAACACCATATATTTT. This codes for CASKQSWGGNTIYF.